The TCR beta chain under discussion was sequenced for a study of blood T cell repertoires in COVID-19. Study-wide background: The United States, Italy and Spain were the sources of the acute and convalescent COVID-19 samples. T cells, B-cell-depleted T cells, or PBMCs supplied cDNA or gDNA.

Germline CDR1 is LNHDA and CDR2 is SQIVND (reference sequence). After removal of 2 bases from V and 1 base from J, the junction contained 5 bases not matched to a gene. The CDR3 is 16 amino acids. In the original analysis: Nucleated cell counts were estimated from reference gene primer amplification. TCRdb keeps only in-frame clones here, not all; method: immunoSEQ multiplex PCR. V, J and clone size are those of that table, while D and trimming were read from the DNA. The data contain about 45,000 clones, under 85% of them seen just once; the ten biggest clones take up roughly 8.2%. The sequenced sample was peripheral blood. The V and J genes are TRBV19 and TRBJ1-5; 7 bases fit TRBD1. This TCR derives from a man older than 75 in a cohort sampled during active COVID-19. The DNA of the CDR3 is TGTGCCAGTAGTATACGGGCAGGGGGAAGCAATCAGCCCCAGCATTTT. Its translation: CASSIRAGGSNQPQHF. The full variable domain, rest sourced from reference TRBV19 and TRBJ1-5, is DGGITQSPKYLFRKEGQNVTLSCEQNLNHDAMYWYRQDPGQGLRLIYYSQIVNDFQKGDIAEGYSVSREKKESFPLTVTSAQKNPTAFYLCASSIRAGGSNQPQHFGDGTRLSIL.